This note documents a single T cell receptor (beta chain) sequence. This clonotype was found a few times. Its antigen remains undetermined. Per-base quality was not reported, and no clone a single base away is much larger than it. The sample was run on an Illumina NovaSeq 6000. Using 5'RACE with constant-segment primers, TCRalpha and TCRbeta cDNA libraries were constructed, with sample barcodes and unique molecular identifiers added in the process. Trizol reagent was used to extract RNA from every sample. Libraries were amplified in two PCR steps, with a second sample barcode and Illumina TruSeq adapters added in the second step. Sequencing of libraries was performed on an Illumina NovaSeq with 2 x 150 bp paired-end reads. From the authors' description of their analysis: Reads were demultiplexed and collapsed into UMI-guided consensus sequences with migec v1.2.7. Using mixcr v2.1.11, UMI consensuses were aligned to TRA and TRB V and J templates and then assembled into clonotypes. A clonotype was counted as expanded or contracted only if both edgeR and NoisET called the change significant, with noise models trained on biological replicates. For edgeR calls, a false discovery rate-adjusted p below 0.01 and a log2 fold-change threshold of 1 were applied. As an exploratory analysis of dynamics, max-normalized trajectories of the 1000 most abundant clonotypes were examined with PCA combined with hierarchical clustering. Separately sequenced CD4+ and CD8+ repertoires were used to assign the CD4 or CD8 phenotype of responding clones. The public sequencing data were trimmed at Q25 with fastp and processed into clonotypes with MiXCR by TCRdb, which kept only in-frame beta chains. Entries are consolidated by CDR3 protein sequence, retaining the most common genes and DNA. TCRdb's processing, not the study's, gives the V and J calls here. Counted in this sample were a few hundred thousand distinct CDR3 sequences; roughly 25% of them appeared once. The top ten clonotypes cover roughly an eighth of the sample.

The data were taken from a study of T-cell memory formation after mild COVID-19 (dated by TCRdb to about 2021). In the study overall: Most TCR sequence clusters were specific to one of the two donors. The cohort was made up of two young adult volunteers, one female and one male, who were previously healthy. Longitudinal TCRalpha and TCRbeta repertoire sequencing tracked T-cell clones expanding and contracting after mild COVID-19 in a couple of donors.

Results the study describes overall, beyond this receptor: Whether the second-wave clones peaking on day 37 were SARS-CoV-2 specific was not confirmed. Clones that contracted from day 15 to 85 showed balanced CD4/CD8 phenotypes, whereas a second wave of clones that expanded from day 15 to 37 leaned towards CD4+. Contracting CD4+ clones were located mainly in the CM and EM memory subsets, whereas CD8+ clones were found to be enriched in EMRA. Some responding clones were detected in pre-infection memory, suggesting pre-existing cross-reactive memory T cells joined the SARS-CoV-2 response. The study covered only a couple of mild cases, and larger cohorts including severe cases with pre-infection samples were considered necessary.

Ficoll-Paque density gradient centrifugation was the method used to isolate PBMCs. Sequencing input: PBMCs or a T cell subset sorted from them (not recorded which). The sequence was collected from an adult woman who had mild COVID-19 (a few samples of this study predate the infection). The sample titles of this study are shuffled in the database, so cell type and time point are left out; the donor was told from shared clones.

This receptor carries the CDR3 CASSGGGGTEAFF. The sequenced DNA is TGTGCCAGCAGTGGGGGTGGAGGGACTGAAGCTTTCTTT. The chain is made from TRBV25-1 and TRBJ1-1, with no reliable assignment of the D segment. The CDR3 measures 13 amino acids from cysteine to phenylalanine. Only the CDR3 portion is preserved as DNA: 39 bases, with reading frame beginning at the first base. The V and J ends are trimmed by 4 bases and 5 bases, leaving 11 bases between them. CDR1 and CDR2 (MGHDK, SYGVNS) derive from the germline V gene.